This entry concerns a single T cell receptor (beta chain). The study recruited exposed participants who had met a COVID-19 case within 2 weeks before entry. This entry is derived from a study of blood T cell repertoires in COVID-19. Overall study: Spain, Italy and the United States supplied samples that represented acute and convalescent COVID-19.

Germline CDR1 and CDR2: SNHLY and FYNNEI. V lost 2 bases and J lost 4; bases outside the gene matches: 10. CDR3 size: 18 residues. This table comes from immunoSEQ multiplex PCR, and its TCRdb copy is limited to in-frame clones, with some not included. In the table there are roughly 250,000 clones, more than 80% of which are singletons. J is TRBJ2-3 and V is TRBV2, with 12 bases fitting TRBD2. The sequence came from a man between 50 and 59 years old who had been exposed to COVID-19. Sample: PBMCs or T cells enriched from blood (not recorded which). The CDR3 region is CASSEYSPTSGGADTQYF. CDR3 DNA: TGTGCCAGCAGTGAATATTCTCCGACTAGCGGGGGTGCAGATACGCAGTATTTT.